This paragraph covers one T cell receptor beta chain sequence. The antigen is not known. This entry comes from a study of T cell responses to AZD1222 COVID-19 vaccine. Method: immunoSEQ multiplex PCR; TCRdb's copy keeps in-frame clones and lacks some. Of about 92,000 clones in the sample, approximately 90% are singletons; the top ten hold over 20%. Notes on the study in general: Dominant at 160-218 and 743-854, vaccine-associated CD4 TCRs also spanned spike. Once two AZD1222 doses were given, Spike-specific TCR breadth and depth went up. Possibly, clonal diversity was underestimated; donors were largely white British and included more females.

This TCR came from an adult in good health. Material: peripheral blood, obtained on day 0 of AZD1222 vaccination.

The CDR3 DNA reads as TGCGCCAGCAGCTTGGACAGTGGATCCTACAATGAGCAGTTCTTC. The encoded protein is CASSLDSGSYNEQFF. The chain is built from TRBV5-1 and TRBJ2-1; D gene ambiguous. V was shortened by 0 bases and J by 1 base, with 8 bases between the two germline ends. The CDR3 is 15 residues long. Germline V gene data show CDR1 as SGHRS and CDR2 as YFSETQ.